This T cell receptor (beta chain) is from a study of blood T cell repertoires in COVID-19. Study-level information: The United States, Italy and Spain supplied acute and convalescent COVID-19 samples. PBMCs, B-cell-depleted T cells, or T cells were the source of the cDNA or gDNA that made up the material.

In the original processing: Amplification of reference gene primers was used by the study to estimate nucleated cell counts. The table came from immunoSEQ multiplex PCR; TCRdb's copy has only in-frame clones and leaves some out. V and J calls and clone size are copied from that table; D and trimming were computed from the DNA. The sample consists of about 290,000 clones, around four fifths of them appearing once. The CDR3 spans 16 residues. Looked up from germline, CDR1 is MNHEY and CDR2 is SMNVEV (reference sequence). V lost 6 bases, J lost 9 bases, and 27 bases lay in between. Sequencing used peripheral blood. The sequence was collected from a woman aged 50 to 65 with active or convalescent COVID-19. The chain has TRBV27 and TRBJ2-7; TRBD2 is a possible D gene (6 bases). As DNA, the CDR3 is TGTGCCAGCAGCCCCTATGGGACTTCCTCCCTACGCGGGCAGTACTTC. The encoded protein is CASSPYGTSSLRGQYF.